These T cell receptor beta chains were read from a single sample in a study of T cell responses to AZD1222 COVID-19 vaccine. Sequencing was performed with immunoSEQ multiplex PCR; in TCRdb, only in-frame clones are kept and a portion is missing. The table lists roughly 80,000 clones, around 90% of them singletons. The material was peripheral blood, obtained 28 days after the second AZD1222 dose. The receptors stem from an adult who received the AZD1222 COVID-19 vaccine. Each CDR3 is given with its conserved first and last residue. The order of the fields is J gene, V gene, D gene, clone size, CDR3 DNA, CDR3 protein. A D gene is named only where the DNA matches it firmly. Not every row has a clone size; where given, it reads once, few, many or a size class.

J gene: TRBJ2-2
V gene: TRBV2
D gene: NA
clone size: NA
CDR3 DNA: TGTGCCAGCAGTGAAATGGGAGGGGGCACCGGGGAGCTGTTTTTT
CDR3 protein: CASSEMGGGTGELFF

J gene: TRBJ2-7
V gene: TRBV28
D gene: TRBD2
clone size: few
CDR3 DNA: TGTGCCAGCAGACCCAGCGGGAGCTCCTACGAGCAGTACTTC
CDR3 protein: CASRPSGSSYEQYF

J gene: TRBJ2-5
V gene: TRBV5-1
D gene: TRBD1
clone size: NA
CDR3 DNA: TGCGCCAGCAGACAGGGGCTTGAGACCCAGTACTTC
CDR3 protein: CASRQGLETQYF

J gene: TRBJ2-4
V gene: TRBV19
D gene: NA
clone size: few
CDR3 DNA: TGTGCCACCGCACAGGGAGACATTCAGTACTTC
CDR3 protein: CATAQGDIQYF

J gene: TRBJ1-1
V gene: TRBV24-1
D gene: NA
clone size: NA
CDR3 DNA: TGTGCCACCAGTGATTGGACGAACACTGAAGCTTTCTTT
CDR3 protein: CATSDWTNTEAFF

J gene: TRBJ2-5
V gene: TRBV5-1
D gene: NA
clone size: NA
CDR3 DNA: TGCGCCAGCAGCCGGGCTAGCGCCCAAGAGACCCAGTACTTC
CDR3 protein: CASSRASAQETQYF

J gene: TRBJ1-5
V gene: TRBV19
D gene: NA
clone size: NA
CDR3 DNA: TGTGCCAGTAGTATAACAGGTGGCAATCAGCCCCAGCATTTT
CDR3 protein: CASSITGGNQPQHF

J gene: TRBJ2-2
V gene: TRBV5-1
D gene: TRBD1
clone size: NA
CDR3 DNA: TGCGCCAGCAGCTTTGACAGGGTGAACACCGGGGAGCTGTTTTTT
CDR3 protein: CASSFDRVNTGELFF

J gene: TRBJ1-5
V gene: TRBV6-5
D gene: TRBD1
clone size: NA
CDR3 DNA: TGTGCCAGCAGGGTTGACAGGGTGATTCAGCCCCAGCATTTT
CDR3 protein: CASRVDRVIQPQHF

J gene: TRBJ2-1
V gene: TRBV7-2
D gene: TRBD2
clone size: once
CDR3 DNA: TGTGCCAGCAGCCGCGAAGGGACTAGCCAGTCCGGGGGGCAGTTCTTC
CDR3 protein: CASSREGTSQSGGQFF

J gene: TRBJ2-5
V gene: TRBV3-1/TRBV3-2
D gene: TRBD1
clone size: NA
CDR3 DNA: TGTGCCAGCAGCCCGACAGGGGGACAAGAGACCCAGTACTTC
CDR3 protein: CASSPTGGQETQYF

J gene: TRBJ2-7
V gene: TRBV18
D gene: TRBD1
clone size: NA
CDR3 DNA: TGTGCCAGCTCCACGGGACAGGGGGCATTAGAACAGTACTTC
CDR3 protein: CASSTGQGALEQYF

J gene: TRBJ1-6
V gene: TRBV28
D gene: NA
clone size: NA
CDR3 DNA: TGTGCCAGCAGTCCAGCGGGCTATAATTCACCCCTCCACTTT
CDR3 protein: CASSPAGYNSPLHF

J gene: TRBJ2-1
V gene: TRBV5-1
D gene: TRBD2
clone size: NA
CDR3 DNA: TGCGCCACCGGTCCGACTAGCGGTTACAATGAGCAGTTCTTC
CDR3 protein: CATGPTSGYNEQFF

J gene: TRBJ2-7
V gene: TRBV29-1
D gene: NA
clone size: NA
CDR3 DNA: TGCAGCGCCCGGGACGGAAACTACGAGCAGTACTTC
CDR3 protein: CSARDGNYEQYF

J gene: TRBJ2-4
V gene: TRBV5-1
D gene: NA
clone size: once
CDR3 DNA: TGCGCCAGCACTGCGTCGGGACTCGCGGGGAACATTCAGTACTTC
CDR3 protein: CASTASGLAGNIQYF

J gene: TRBJ2-5
V gene: TRBV27
D gene: NA
clone size: NA
CDR3 DNA: TGTGCCAGCAGTTTATCTCGTCGGGAAGAGACCCAGTACTTC
CDR3 protein: CASSLSRREETQYF

J gene: TRBJ2-5
V gene: TRBV19
D gene: NA
clone size: NA
CDR3 DNA: TGTGCCAGTAGGTCAGGGAATGGAGAGACCCAGTACTTC
CDR3 protein: CASRSGNGETQYF

J gene: TRBJ2-7
V gene: TRBV23-1
D gene: NA
clone size: NA
CDR3 DNA: TGCGCCAGCAGGCCTAGGGGGTCTCTGAGGGAGCAGTACTTC
CDR3 protein: CASRPRGSLREQYF

J gene: TRBJ1-5
V gene: TRBV5-1
D gene: TRBD1
clone size: NA
CDR3 DNA: TGCGCCAGCAGCCCGACAGGGATAAATCAGCCCCAGCATTTT
CDR3 protein: CASSPTGINQPQHF

J gene: TRBJ2-5
V gene: TRBV4-3
D gene: NA
clone size: NA
CDR3 DNA: TGCGCCAGCAGCCAAGATAGGGTTGGGACCCAGTACTTC
CDR3 protein: CASSQDRVGTQYF

J gene: TRBJ2-5
V gene: TRBV14
D gene: TRBD2
clone size: NA
CDR3 DNA: TGTGCCAGCAGCCTTACTAGCGGGGGTCGGGAGACCCAGTACTTC
CDR3 protein: CASSLTSGGRETQYF

J gene: TRBJ2-1
V gene: TRBV20-1
D gene: TRBD2
clone size: NA
CDR3 DNA: TGCAGTGCTAGTTTAAGGCGGGAGGGCCTAGATGAGCAGTTCTTC
CDR3 protein: CSASLRREGLDEQFF

J gene: TRBJ2-6
V gene: TRBV5-5
D gene: TRBD2
clone size: NA
CDR3 DNA: TGTGCCAGCAGCTTGGGGACTAGCGGGGCTAACTCTGGGGCCAACGTCCTGACTTTC
CDR3 protein: CASSLGTSGANSGANVLTF

J gene: TRBJ2-1
V gene: TRBV6-4
D gene: NA
clone size: NA
CDR3 DNA: TGTGCCAGCAGTCCCGGACCCTACAATGAGCAGTTCTTC
CDR3 protein: CASSPGPYNEQFF

J gene: TRBJ2-2
V gene: TRBV27
D gene: TRBD1
clone size: NA
CDR3 DNA: TGTGCCAGCAGACCGGGGACCCGACAGGGTCGGACCGGGGAGCTGTTTTTT
CDR3 protein: CASRPGTRQGRTGELFF